These 5 T cell receptor beta chains originate from one sample sequenced in a study of early T cells in non-severe SARS-CoV-2 infection. TCRdb re-analysed the 5' RACE reads in MiXCR, keeping a single row per CDR3 protein. This table has more than 65,000 distinct CDR3 sequences, 4.6% appearing once. This sample comprised whole blood, obtained at baseline. These receptors were taken from an adult who was a healthcare worker with PCR-confirmed SARS-CoV-2 infection or an uninfected control (not recorded which). The donor label of this sample is uncertain.

This clonotype appeared many times. The chain carries TRBV7-2 and TRBJ2-7; D remains unclear. Per germline, CDR1 SGHTA and CDR2 FQGNSA. The CDR3 runs to 15 residues. V lost 1 base, J lost 0 bases, and 10 bases lay in between. CDR3 sequence (DNA): TGTGCCAGCAGCTTAGTAGTGAGGAGCTCCTACGAGCAGTACTTC. Residues: CASSLVVRSSYEQYF. Supplemented by reference TRBV7-2 and TRBJ2-7, the full variable domain reads GAGVSQSPSNKVTEKGKDVELRCDPISGHTALYWYRQSLGQGLEFLIYFQGNSAPDKSGLPSDRFSAERTGGSVSTLTIQRTQQEDSAVYLCASSLVVRSSYEQYFGPGTRLTVT.

This clonotype was seen at least ten times. The chain uses TRBV5-1 and TRBJ1-4; 7 nucleotides match TRBD1. Germline assignment: CDR1 SGHRS and CDR2 YFSETQ. CDR3 length: 13 amino acids. V trimming: 5 bases; J trimming: 6 bases; junction bases outside the gene matches: 4. For the CDR3, the DNA is TGCGCCAGCAGAAGTACAGGGGATGAAAAACTGTTTTTT. It encodes CASRSTGDEKLFF.

DNA for the CDR3: TGTGCCAGCTCACCCCCGGGTACGGGCAATGAGCAGTTCTTC. Its translation is CASSPPGTGNEQFF. The chain employs TRBV18 and TRBJ2-1; D not certain. The CDR3 sequence is 14 residues long. Germline CDR1 KGHSH, CDR2 LQKENI. Deletions cut 3 bases from V and 6 bases from J, with 12 bases between.

This clonotype was detected ten times or more. The J gene is TRBJ1-1, the V gene TRBV7-3; tentatively, D is TRBD1 (5 bases). The germline V and J ends were trimmed by 2 bases and 1 base, with 8 bases remaining between them. The CDR3 has 14 amino acids. Germline-derived CDR1 and CDR2 are SGHTA and FQGTGA. The CDR3 DNA reads TGTGCCAGCAGCTTAGGGGCAGCGAACACTGAAGCTTTCTTT. It encodes CASSLGAANTEAFF.

The rearrangement joins TRBV29-1 to TRBJ1-5; D gene ambiguous. Trimming took off 4 bases at V and 3 bases at J, with 10 bases between the two ends. The CDR3 runs 13 residues. CDR1 is SQVTM, CDR2 ANQGSEA, per germline. In DNA, the CDR3 is TGCAGCGTTGGAGGGCGGAACAATCAGCCCCAGCATTTT. It translates to CSVGGRNNQPQHF.